The 17 T cell receptor beta chains below all came from one sample that was sequenced in a study of shared clonotypes between healthy human individuals. Only in-frame clones appear in the TCRdb table, and some are missing; sequencing was by immunoSEQ multiplex PCR. The sample holds 490,000 or so clones, 65% to 80% seen once. The sequenced material came from PBMCs. The receptors were sampled from a woman aged 40 to 50 in good health. Some clones in this sample may be carry-over from other donors' samples.

The J gene is TRBJ2-1, the V gene TRBV19; the match to TRBD1 covers 8 bases. The V segment lost 6 bases and the J segment 16 bases; nucleotides outside the gene matches: 11. CDR3 size: 12 residues. Germline V gene sequence: CDR1 LNHDA, CDR2 SQIVND (reference sequence). The DNA of the CDR3 is TGTGCCAGTAGCCCCGGACAGGGTTTTAGTTTCTTC. This encodes CASSPGQGFSFF.

This clone was counted a single time. The V gene is TRBV7-6, the J gene TRBJ2-5, with a weak D call TRBD2 (6 bases). The J call is in doubt because the DNA end fits TRBJ2-7 better. Germline V gene data show CDR1 as SGHVS and CDR2 as FNYEAQ. The CDR3 consists of 13 residues. The chain's CDR3 is CASSSPGLYEQYF. In DNA, the CDR3 is TGTGCCAGCAGCTCTCCGGGACTCTACGAGCAGTACTTC.

The V and J genes are TRBV4-2 and TRBJ2-5; D remains unclear. The last part of the DNA fits TRBJ2-7 better; the J call may be wrong. The V gene's germline CDR1 is LGHNA and CDR2 YNFKEQ. The CDR3 sequence is 13 residues long. The CDR3 nucleotides are TGTGCCAGCAGCCTGAGCCACTCCTACGAGCAGTACTTC. This encodes CASSLSHSYEQYF.

The genes are TRBV6-5 and TRBJ1-2; a possible D gene is TRBD1 (5 bases). CDR1 MNHEY and CDR2 SVGAGI come from the germline V gene. V was cut by 2 bases and J by 8 bases, with 18 bases left in between. The CDR3 spans 15 residues. The DNA for the CDR3 is TGTGCCAGCAGTTACGGGGTCAGGCAGGAGGGGGGCTACACCTTC. Protein: CASSYGVRQEGGYTF.

The gene calls are TRBV10-3 and TRBJ1-2; weak D call: TRBD1 (6 bases). The V gene lost 4 bases and the J gene lost 3 bases, with 6 bases spanning the gap. CDR3 length: 12 amino acids. Germline CDR1 ENHRY, CDR2 SYGVKD. CDR3 residues: CAISGQDYGYTF. The CDR3 DNA reads as TGTGCCATCAGTGGACAGGACTATGGCTACACCTTC.

This chain links TRBV18 with TRBJ2-7, with 10 bases lining up with TRBD2. Germline assignment: CDR1 KGHSH and CDR2 LQKENI. The CDR3 totals 15 residues. Trimming at V came to 3 bases and at J to 1 base, leaving 3 bases not matched to a gene. This chain's CDR3 is CASSPKLAGSYEQYF. The CDR3 bases are TGTGCCAGCTCACCTAAACTAGCGGGGTCCTACGAGCAGTACTTC.

This clone has a count of ten or more. This CDR3 is also generated by other DNA sequences in the sample. CDR3 residues: CASSYSSGTGIEKLFF. CDR3 in DNA: TGTGCCAGCAGTTACTCGTCCGGGACAGGGATTGAAAAACTGTTTTTT. The rearrangement joins TRBV6-5 to TRBJ1-4; 9 bases are a match to TRBD1. This CDR3 is 16 amino acids long. The V and J ends lost 0 bases and 7 bases, in that order; junction bases with no gene match: 6. From germline, CDR1 is MNHEY and CDR2 SVGAGI.

The V gene is TRBV18, the J gene TRBJ2-7; perhaps D is TRBD1 or TRBD2 (5 bases each). The CDR3 runs 13 residues. The V and J ends lost 6 bases and 3 bases respectively, with 12 bases between them. Germline loops: CDR1 KGHSH, CDR2 LQKENI. CDR3 coding DNA: TGTGCCAGCTCCCCAGGGACCCTCTACGAGCAGTACTTC. It yields the protein CASSPGTLYEQYF.

This chain connects TRBV9 to TRBJ2-1; TRBD1 agrees at 11 bases. Germline-derived CDR1 and CDR2 are SGDLS and YYNGEE. V lost 4 bases, J lost 9 bases, and 12 bases stayed unmatched. The CDR3 spans 16 residues. Here the CDR3 DNA reads TGTGCCAGCAGCCCCCGGACAGGGGGCTTGGTAAGTGAGCAGTTCTTC. Residues: CASSPRTGGLVSEQFF.

The rearrangement links TRBV28 to TRBJ2-7; D ambiguous. The length of the CDR3 is 11 residues. CDR1 is MDHEN and CDR2 is SYDVKM in the germline V gene. The V gene lost 4 bases and the J gene lost 6 bases, with 7 bases spanning the gap. As DNA, the CDR3 is TGTGCCAGCAGTTCCGTGACCGAGCAGTACTTC. The encoded protein is CASSSVTEQYF.

The rearrangement joins TRBV2 to TRBJ2-3; the D is unclear. Germline-derived CDR1 and CDR2 are SNHLY and FYNNEI. The V end was cut by 6 bases, the J end by 2 bases, with 6 bases between. This CDR3 comprises 12 residues. CDR3 region: CASRTTTDTQYF. As DNA, the CDR3 is TGTGCCAGCAGAACGACCACAGATACGCAGTATTTT.

The V and J genes are TRBV7-2 and TRBJ2-7; a possible D gene is TRBD2 (5 bases). V shed 1 base and J shed 2 bases, with 18 bases lying between them. The CDR3 covers 17 residues. CDR1 is SGHTA and CDR2 is FQGNSA in the germline V gene. CDR3 loop: CASSLVQPVAGTYEQYF. The CDR3 DNA reads as TGTGCCAGCAGCTTAGTTCAACCCGTCGCGGGTACCTACGAGCAGTACTTC.

The chain carries TRBV5-6 and TRBJ2-3, with 10 bases lining up with TRBD1. The CDR3 consists of 16 residues. The germline V gene has CDR1 SGHDT and CDR2 YYEEEE. Losses at the gene ends were 5 bases for V and 3 bases for J; bases not matched to a gene: 9. The CDR3 sequence is CASSSRQGAWTDTQYF. The CDR3 region has the DNA TGTGCCAGCAGTTCGAGACAGGGGGCATGGACAGATACGCAGTATTTT. Full variable domain (missing parts from reference TRBV5-6 and TRBJ2-3): DAGVTQSPTHLIKTRGQQVTLRCSPKSGHDTVSWYQQALGQGPQFIFQYYEEEERQRGNFPDRFSGHQFPNYSSELNVNALLLGDSALYLCASSSRQGAWTDTQYFGPGTRLTVL.

This chain uses TRBV7-8 with TRBJ2-2; 9 bases map to TRBD1. Germline CDR1 SGHVS, CDR2 FQNEAQ. With V trimmed by 5 bases and J by 3 bases, 7 bases remained unmatched. This CDR3 region has 16 residues. CDR3: CASSPSGTGYTGELFF. In DNA form, the CDR3 reads TGTGCCAGCAGCCCCTCCGGGACAGGGTACACCGGGGAGCTGTTTTTT.

This sequence joins TRBV28 and TRBJ2-1; TRBD1 aligns across 9 bases. This CDR3 has 18 residues. CDR1 is MDHEN and CDR2 is SYDVKM in the germline V gene. The junction had 19 bases not matched to a gene; V was cut back by 6 bases and J by 7 bases. The CDR3 nucleotides read TGTGCCAGCAGCCGTGGACAATTAGGGGGGACAGGGCGGAATGAGCAGTTCTTC. It specifies CASSRGQLGGTGRNEQFF.

This clone has only a few counts. This sequence joins TRBV7-2 and TRBJ2-3, with D uncertain. The germline V gene has CDR1 SGHTA and CDR2 FQGNSA. The CDR3 is made up of 14 amino acids. Trimming cost V 7 bases and J 3 bases, with 14 bases left between them. Here the CDR3 reads CASKASMGTDTQYF. The CDR3 DNA reads as TGTGCCAGCAAGGCCTCAATGGGAACAGATACGCAGTATTTT.

This sequence joins TRBV28 and TRBJ2-1; 9 positions agree with TRBD2. The CDR3 totals 17 residues. Germline-derived CDR1 and CDR2 are MDHEN and SYDVKM. The V gene end was trimmed by 4 bases and the J gene end by 8 bases; junction bases not matched to a gene: 15. The CDR3 nucleotides are TGTGCCAGCAGTTCTCCGGCGACTAGCGGATACAATTATGAGCAGTTCTTC. This encodes CASSSPATSGYNYEQFF.